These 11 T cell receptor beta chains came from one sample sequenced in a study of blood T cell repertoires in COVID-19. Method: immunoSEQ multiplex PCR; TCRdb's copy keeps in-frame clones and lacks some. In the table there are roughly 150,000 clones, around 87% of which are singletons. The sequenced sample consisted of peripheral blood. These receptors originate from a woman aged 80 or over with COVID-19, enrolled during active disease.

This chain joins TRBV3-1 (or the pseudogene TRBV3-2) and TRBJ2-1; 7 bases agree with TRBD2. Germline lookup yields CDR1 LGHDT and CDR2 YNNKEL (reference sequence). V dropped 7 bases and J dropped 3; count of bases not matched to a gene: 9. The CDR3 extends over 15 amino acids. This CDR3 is CASTLNAGVYNEQFF. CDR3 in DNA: TGTGCCAGCACCCTGAACGCGGGAGTCTACAATGAGCAGTTCTTC.

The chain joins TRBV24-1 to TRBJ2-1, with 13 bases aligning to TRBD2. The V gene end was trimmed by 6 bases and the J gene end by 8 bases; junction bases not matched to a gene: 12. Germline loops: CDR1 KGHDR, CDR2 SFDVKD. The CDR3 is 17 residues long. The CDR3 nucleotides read TGTGCCACCAGTACCACTGGGACTAGCGGGATAGTACATGAGCAGTTCTTC. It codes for CATSTTGTSGIVHEQFF.

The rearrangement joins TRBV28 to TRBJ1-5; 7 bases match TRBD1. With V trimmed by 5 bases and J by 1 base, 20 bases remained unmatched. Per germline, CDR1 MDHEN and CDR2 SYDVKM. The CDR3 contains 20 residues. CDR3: CASSPGGARGQAGSNQPQHF. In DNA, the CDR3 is TGTGCCAGCAGTCCCGGGGGTGCGCGAGGACAGGCTGGAAGCAATCAGCCCCAGCATTTT.

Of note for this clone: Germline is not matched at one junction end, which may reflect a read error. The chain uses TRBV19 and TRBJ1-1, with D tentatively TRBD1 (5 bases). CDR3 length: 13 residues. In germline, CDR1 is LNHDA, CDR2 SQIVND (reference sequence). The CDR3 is CTSRLQGGTEAFF. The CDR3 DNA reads TGTACCAGTAGGTTGCAGGGAGGCACTGAAGCTTTCTTT.

The CDR3 spells CSQTGGGEQYF. Here the CDR3 DNA reads TGCAGCCAGACAGGGGGCGGCGAGCAGTACTTC. The V and J genes are TRBV20-1 and TRBJ2-7; 10 bases agree with TRBD1. Germline V CDR1 and CDR2: DFQATT, SNEGSKA (reference sequence). This CDR3 is 11 amino acids long.

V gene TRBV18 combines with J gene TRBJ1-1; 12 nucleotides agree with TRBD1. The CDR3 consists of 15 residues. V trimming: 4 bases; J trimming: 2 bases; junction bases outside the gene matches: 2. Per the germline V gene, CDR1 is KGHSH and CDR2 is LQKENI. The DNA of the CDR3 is TGTGCCAGCTCACGGGACAGGGGGCCTAACACTGAAGCTTTCTTT. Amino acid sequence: CASSRDRGPNTEAFF.

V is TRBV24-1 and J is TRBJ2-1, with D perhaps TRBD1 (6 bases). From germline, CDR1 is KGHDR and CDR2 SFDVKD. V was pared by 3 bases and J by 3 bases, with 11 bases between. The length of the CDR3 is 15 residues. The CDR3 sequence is CATSDGTNYYNEQFF. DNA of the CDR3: TGTGCCACCAGTGATGGGACAAATTACTACAATGAGCAGTTCTTC.

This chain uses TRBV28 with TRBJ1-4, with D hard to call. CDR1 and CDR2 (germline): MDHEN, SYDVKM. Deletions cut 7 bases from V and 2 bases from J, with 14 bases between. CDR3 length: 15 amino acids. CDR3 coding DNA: TGTGCCAGCACGGGTTTCACGGCGACTAATGAAAAACTGTTTTTT. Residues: CASTGFTATNEKLFF.

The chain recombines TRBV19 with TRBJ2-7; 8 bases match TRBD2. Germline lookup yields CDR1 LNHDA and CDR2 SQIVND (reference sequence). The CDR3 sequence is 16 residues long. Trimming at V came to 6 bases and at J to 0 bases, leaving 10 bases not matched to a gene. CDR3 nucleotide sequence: TGTGCCAGTAGCTCCGGGACTAGTTATGTCTCCTACGAGCAGTACTTC. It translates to CASSSGTSYVSYEQYF.

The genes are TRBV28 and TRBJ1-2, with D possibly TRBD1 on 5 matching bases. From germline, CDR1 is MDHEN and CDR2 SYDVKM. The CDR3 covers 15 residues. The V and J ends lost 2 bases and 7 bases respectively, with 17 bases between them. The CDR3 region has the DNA TGTGCCAGCAGTTTAACGGCAATACAGGAGGGTGGCTACACCTTC. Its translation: CASSLTAIQEGGYTF.

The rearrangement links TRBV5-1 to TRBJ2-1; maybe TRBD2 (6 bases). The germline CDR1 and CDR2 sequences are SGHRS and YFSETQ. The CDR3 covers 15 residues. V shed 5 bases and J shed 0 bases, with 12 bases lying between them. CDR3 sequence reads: CASRGGESSYNEQFF. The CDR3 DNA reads TGCGCCAGCAGGGGCGGGGAGAGCTCCTACAATGAGCAGTTCTTC.